Below are 32 T cell receptor beta chains sequenced from a single sample in a study of blood T cell repertoires in COVID-19. This table comes from immunoSEQ multiplex PCR, and its TCRdb copy is limited to in-frame clones, with some not included. Of about 160,000 clones in the sample, approximately 91% were seen once. The sample taken for sequencing was peripheral blood. Receptors originate from a man aged 18-30 years with acute or convalescent COVID-19.

This chain joins TRBV5-8 and TRBJ2-4, with 8 positions matching TRBD1. The CDR3 consists of 14 residues. V gave up 5 bases and J gave up 9 bases; unmatched junction bases: 10. The germline V gene has CDR1 SGHTS and CDR2 YDEGEE. The CDR3 sequence is CASSLDRDGGIQYF. The DNA of the CDR3 is TGTGCCAGCAGTCTGGACAGGGACGGGGGCATTCAGTACTTC.

The chain couples TRBV7-8 to TRBJ2-7; 9 bases line up with TRBD1. The CDR3 contains 15 residues. Germline-derived CDR1 and CDR2 are SGHVS and FQNEAQ. Losses at the gene ends were 1 base for V and 2 bases for J; bases not matched to a gene: 3. CDR3 sequence reads: CASSLEQGAAYEQYF. CDR3 bases: TGTGCCAGCAGCTTAGAACAGGGGGCAGCCTACGAGCAGTACTTC.

V gene TRBV7-8 combines with J gene TRBJ2-7; D is possibly TRBD2 (6 bases). Germline CDR1 is SGHVS and CDR2 is FQNEAQ. Trimming took 1 base from V and 3 from J, leaving 16 bases between them. The CDR3 runs 16 residues. The CDR3: CASSLVGGGDIYEQYF. The CDR3 DNA reads TGTGCCAGCAGCTTAGTAGGTGGCGGGGATATCTACGAGCAGTACTTC.

The chain has TRBV9 and TRBJ2-1; TRBD1 is a possible D gene (5 bases). This CDR3 is 16 amino acids long. Trimming removed 3 bases at V and 0 bases at J, with 13 bases between. Germline CDR1 and CDR2: SGDLS and YYNGEE. CDR3 amino acids: CASSGTQVHSYNEQFF. CDR3 coding DNA: TGTGCCAGCAGCGGGACACAGGTTCACTCCTACAATGAGCAGTTCTTC.

This rearrangement joins TRBV4-1 to TRBJ2-2, with 8 bases identical to TRBD2. The CDR3 is made up of 18 amino acids. V shed 0 bases and J 6 bases; nucleotides not matched to a gene: 12. Germline V gene sequence: CDR1 MGHRA, CDR2 YSYEKL. CDR3 sequence (DNA): TGCGCCAGCAGCCAAGAACAAAAAGCGGGAGTGGGGCCCGGGGAGCTGTTTTTT. Translation gives CASSQEQKAGVGPGELFF.

This clone has more than one count but fewer than ten. V and J are TRBV7-9 and TRBJ2-7, with D perhaps matching TRBD2 (5 bases). CDR1 and CDR2 (germline): SEHNR, FQNEAQ (reference sequence). V gave up 1 base and J gave up 7 bases, with 11 bases separating them. CDR3 length equals 13 residues. The CDR3 reads CASSLGGPWEQYF. Here the CDR3 DNA reads TGTGCCAGCAGCTTAGGCGGGCCGTGGGAGCAGTACTTC.

The CDR3 nucleotides are TGTGCCAGTAGTATCCCTGAGGGGGGGGAGCAGTACTTC. Amino acid sequence: CASSIPEGGEQYF. The rearrangement uses TRBV19 and TRBJ2-7; D might be TRBD2 (7 bases). CDR3 length: 13 amino acids. Germline-derived CDR1 and CDR2 are LNHDA and SQIVND (reference sequence). V was trimmed by 3 bases and J by 7 bases, leaving 13 bases between them.

V usage is TRBV5-1 and J usage is TRBJ2-5; the D gene is possibly TRBD1 (6 bases). Germline V gene data show CDR1 as SGHRS and CDR2 as YFSETQ. The CDR3 extends over 14 amino acids. V lost 4 bases and J 3 bases, leaving 13 bases between the germline ends. The CDR3 DNA is TGCGCCAGCAGCCGGGACATGACCGAAGAGACCCAGTACTTC. It encodes CASSRDMTEETQYF.

The chain recombines TRBV5-6 with TRBJ2-7; D perhaps matches TRBD2 (6 bases). CDR1 is SGHDT, CDR2 YYEEEE, per germline. V was pared by 0 bases and J by 4 bases, with 11 bases between. The CDR3 is 14 residues long. The CDR3 nucleotides read TGTGCCAGCAGCTTGGTTAGCGGTTCGTACGAGCAGTACTTC. Residues: CASSLVSGSYEQYF.

This clone has just one count. The rearrangement uses TRBV11-2 and TRBJ1-1, with 11 bases fitting TRBD1. Germline V gives CDR1 SGHAT, CDR2 FQNNGV. The ends lost 5 bases at V and 4 bases at J; junction bases unmatched: 12. The CDR3 sequence is 17 residues long. DNA for the CDR3: TGTGCCAGCAGCGATAAGGGACAGGGGGTCATCAGCACTGAAGCTTTCTTT. Translating it yields CASSDKGQGVISTEAFF.

This clone was found once. This rearrangement joins TRBV18 to TRBJ2-1, with 11 nucleotides matching TRBD2. Germline lookup yields CDR1 KGHSH and CDR2 LQKENI. The CDR3 is made up of 18 amino acids. The trim removed 6 bases at V and 8 bases at J, leaving 18 bases unmatched. CDR3 loop: CASSPSPLAGGPGDEQFF. The CDR3 region has the DNA TGTGCCAGCTCCCCTAGCCCTTTAGCGGGAGGGCCTGGGGATGAGCAGTTCTTC.

This chain connects TRBV19 to TRBJ1-1; TRBD1 aligns across 9 bases. The CDR3 consists of 14 residues. V gave up 6 bases and J gave up 6 bases; unmatched junction bases: 8. In germline, CDR1 is LNHDA, CDR2 SQIVND (reference sequence). DNA of the CDR3: TGTGCCAGTAGCATTACAGGGGGCAACGCTGAAGCTTTCTTT. It translates to CASSITGGNAEAFF. Full variable domain (remainder filled in from reference TRBV19 and TRBJ1-1): DGGITQSPKYLFRKEGQNVTLSCEQNLNHDAMYWYRQDPGQGLRLIYYSQIVNDFQKGDIAEGYSVSREKKESFPLTVTSAQKNPTAFYLCASSITGGNAEAFFGQGTRLTVV.

This rearrangement joins TRBV7-5 to TRBJ1-6; TRBD1, the table's D call, lacks a check against the DNA. TRBV7-5 is noted as a pseudogene. The CDR3 extends over 16 amino acids. CDR3 residues: CARYDTIRGDNSPLHF. The CDR3 coding sequence is TGTGCCAGATATGACACGATCAGGGGGGATAATTCACCCCTCCACTTT.

This rearrangement joins TRBV5-4 to TRBJ1-4, with unresolved D. CDR1 is SGHNT, CDR2 YYREEE, per germline (reference sequence). This CDR3 is 13 amino acids long. V shed 4 bases and J shed 2 bases, with 6 bases lying between them. CDR3 sequence reads: CASSIHTNEKLFF. CDR3 nucleotides: TGTGCCAGCAGCATACATACTAATGAAAAACTGTTTTTT.

This chain joins TRBV6-5 and TRBJ1-1; a possible D gene is TRBD1 (5 bases). Germline values: CDR1 MNHEY, CDR2 SVGAGI. Trimming pared 6 bases from V and 3 bases from J, leaving 14 bases between. This CDR3 contains 14 residues. The CDR3 region is CASRLRIGDTEAFF. In nucleotides, the CDR3 is TGTGCCAGCAGATTAAGAATAGGGGACACTGAAGCTTTCTTT.

CDR3 sequence reads: CASSLLATSGNEQFF. CDR3 DNA: TGTGCCAGCAGCTTGCTGGCGACTAGCGGCAATGAGCAGTTCTTC. The chain couples TRBV5-5 to TRBJ2-1; 9 bases match TRBD2. J gave up 6 bases and V 1 base, and 5 bases lay outside the gene matches. This CDR3 is 15 amino acids long. Per the germline V gene, CDR1 is SGHKS and CDR2 is YYEKEE (reference sequence).

The rearrangement links TRBV7-9 to TRBJ1-1; D is perhaps TRBD1 (5 bases). V shed 3 bases and J shed 5 bases, with 13 bases lying between them. This CDR3 is built from 14 residues. CDR1 is SEHNR, CDR2 FQNEAQ, per germline (reference sequence). For the CDR3, the DNA is TGTGCCAGCAGCTTTGTTCAGGGATGGACTGAAGCTTTCTTT. As protein: CASSFVQGWTEAFF.

The V and J genes are TRBV6-5 and TRBJ2-4, with a weak D call TRBD1 (7 bases). Looked up from germline, CDR1 is MNHEY and CDR2 is SVGAGI. Trimming pared 10 bases from V and 5 bases from J, leaving 18 bases between. The CDR3 runs to 14 residues. The DNA for the CDR3 is TGTGCCACCCACAGGCAGGGGGGCGAAAACATTCAGTACTTC. It yields the protein CATHRQGGENIQYF.

The chain employs TRBV21-1 and TRBJ2-3; TRBD2, the D gene given by the table, was not confirmed from the DNA. TRBV21-1 represents a pseudogene. CDR3 size: 19 residues. The CDR3 coding sequence is TGTGCCAGCAGCAAAGCGCGGGAGGAAGACCTAAATCGCACAGATACGCAGTATTTT. Translation gives CASSKAREEDLNRTDTQYF.

The V gene is TRBV30, the J gene TRBJ2-5, with D perhaps TRBD1 (5 bases). Trimming took 3 bases from V and 0 from J, leaving 14 bases between them. The CDR3 loop spans 15 amino acids. Germline CDR1 GTSNPN, CDR2 SVGIG (reference sequence). The CDR3 coding sequence is TGTGCCTGGAGAGTAGGGGCAGGCTACCAAGAGACCCAGTACTTC. Its protein product is CAWRVGAGYQETQYF.

The chain joins TRBV30 to TRBJ1-2; 9 bases map to TRBD1. CDR1 is GTSNPN, CDR2 SVGIG, per germline (reference sequence). V was clipped by 2 bases and J by 6 bases; unmatched bases: 4. CDR3 size: 13 residues. This chain's CDR3 is CAWSRDREDGYTF. Here the CDR3 DNA reads TGTGCCTGGAGTCGGGACAGGGAAGATGGCTACACCTTC.

This chain uses TRBV21-1 with TRBJ1-5. TRBV21-1 is an annotated pseudogene. The CDR3 totals 20 residues. The CDR3 reads CASSKGLLSLRGNGNQPQHF. The CDR3 bases are TGTGCCAGCAGCAAAGGTTTGCTCTCCCTCCGGGGGAACGGCAATCAGCCCCAGCATTTT.

This chain uses TRBV5-1 with TRBJ2-7; 7 bases are shared with TRBD1. The CDR3 is 15 amino acids. Looked up from germline, CDR1 is SGHRS and CDR2 is YFSETQ. V dropped 4 bases and J dropped 4; count of bases not matched to a gene: 11. The CDR3 sequence is CASSLDRVGAYEQYF. As DNA, the CDR3 is TGCGCCAGCAGCCTAGACAGGGTTGGAGCGTACGAGCAGTACTTC.

This chain uses TRBV29-1 with TRBJ1-2, with D hard to call. V was cut by 0 bases and J by 7 bases, with 9 bases left in between. In germline, CDR1 is SQVTM, CDR2 ANQGSEA. This CDR3 spans 12 amino acids. The CDR3 region is CSVEEEVGGYTF. The CDR3 DNA reads as TGCAGCGTTGAAGAAGAGGTTGGTGGCTACACCTTC.

V is TRBV7-9 and J is TRBJ1-2, with 11 positions matching TRBD1. The CDR3 runs to 14 residues. Germline values: CDR1 SEHNR, CDR2 FQNEAQ (reference sequence). Losses at the gene ends were 4 bases for V and 6 bases for J; bases not matched to a gene: 4. The CDR3 spells CASSSDRGLNGYTF. The CDR3 DNA reads TGTGCCAGCAGCTCGGACAGGGGGCTCAATGGCTACACCTTC.

As for this clone: This specimen includes other DNA sequences encoding the same CDR3. This chain links TRBV12-3 or TRBV12-4 with TRBJ1-2, with D possibly TRBD1 on 5 matching bases. This CDR3 region has 11 residues. Trimming took 3 bases from V and 8 from J, leaving 7 bases between them. CDR3 coding DNA: TGTGCCAGCAGTTTTAGGGGAGGCTACACCTTC. Its translation is CASSFRGGYTF.

The chain is built from TRBV2 and TRBJ1-1; TRBD1 aligns across 7 bases. The CDR3 runs 15 residues. In germline, CDR1 is SNHLY, CDR2 FYNNEI. Germline trimming cut 2 bases from V and 2 bases from J; bases unmatched to any gene: 5. The CDR3 is CASSEQWTGNTEAFF. Here the CDR3 DNA reads TGTGCCAGCAGTGAACAGTGGACAGGCAACACTGAAGCTTTCTTT.

The genes are TRBV6-2 or TRBV6-3 and TRBJ2-1, with TRBD1 as a possible D gene (5 bases). Per germline, CDR1 MNHEY and CDR2 SVGEGT. Trimming removed 6 bases at V and 2 bases at J, with 14 bases between. The CDR3 sequence is 15 residues long. The CDR3 bases are TGTGCCAGCAGCTGGGGCGGAGCAACCTACAATGAGCAGTTCTTC. This codes for CASSWGGATYNEQFF.

The CDR3 coding sequence is TGTGCCACCGAGACTAGCGCCTCCACAGATACGCAGTATTTT. This sequence encodes CATETSASTDTQYF. The chain joins TRBV24-1 to TRBJ2-3; 8 bases are shared with TRBD2. The CDR3 length is 14 residues. Germline CDR1 KGHDR, CDR2 SFDVKD. Trimming took 9 bases from V and 2 from J; bases not matched to a gene: 6.

This chain links TRBV14 with TRBJ1-4, with a possible D match to TRBD1 (5 bases). CDR3 length equals 17 residues. V lost 4 bases and J 7 bases, leaving 22 bases between the germline ends. CDR1 and CDR2 from the germline V gene are SGHDN and FVKESK. CDR3: CASSPRKLRGGSEKLFF. CDR3 nucleotide sequence: TGTGCCAGCAGCCCGAGGAAATTAAGGGGAGGGAGTGAAAAACTGTTTTTT.

There are a few counts of this clone. This sequence joins TRBV6-5 and TRBJ2-3; D remains unclear. Trimming removed 6 bases at V and 4 bases at J, with 5 bases between. This CDR3 is built from 11 residues. Germline CDR1 reads MNHEY; CDR2 reads SVGAGI. CDR3 nucleotides: TGTGCCAGCAGGGCGGCAGATACGCAGTATTTT. Protein sequence: CASRAADTQYF.

J is TRBJ1-6 and V is TRBV12-3 or TRBV12-4; D unclear. The length of the CDR3 is 12 residues. V gave up 2 bases and J gave up 8 bases, with 4 bases separating them. The CDR3 nucleotides read TGTGCCAGCAGTTTATCCGATTCACCCCTCCACTTT. Its protein product is CASSLSDSPLHF.